This TCR beta chain was sequenced for a study of radiation and T cells in renal cell carcinoma. About the study: Nephrectomy followed 15 Gy stereotactic body radiation by 4 weeks. Findings of the study overall: No pretreatment tumor biopsies were available for baseline clonotypes.

The table came from immunoSEQ multiplex PCR; TCRdb's copy has only in-frame clones and leaves some out. Among some 110,000 clones listed, about four fifths were seen once. Specified time point: baseline pretreatment blood. As to treatment: 15 Gy SBRT to primary tumor, nephrectomy 4 weeks later. Germline lookup yields CDR1 MNHEY and CDR2 SMNVEV (reference sequence). The CDR3 is made up of 15 amino acids. V shed 2 bases, J shed 9 bases, and the junction held 9 bases outside the gene matches. Points on this clone: The target antigen is unknown.

The TCR sequence derives from a woman aged 55-69 years with renal cell carcinoma. The source material was blood, sampled from a patient whose treatment included radiotherapy and nephrectomy. This chain uses TRBV27 with TRBJ2-3; 9 bases agree with TRBD1. The CDR3: CASSLRGTGPETQYF. Here the CDR3 DNA reads TGTGCCAGCAGTTTACGGGGGACAGGGCCTGAGACGCAGTATTTT.